The clone carrying this TCR beta chain was seen a single time. What it binds is not known. Method: immunoSEQ multiplex PCR; TCRdb's copy keeps in-frame clones and lacks some. The table records roughly 2.5 million clones, 85% to 95% of them present only once. The data derive from a study of shared clonotypes between healthy human individuals. Findings of the study overall: The study found about 5% of naive CD4 clonotypes shared across a handful of donors.

Negatively enriched CD4+ T cells were divided by CD45RA into naive and memory. The sequenced material came from naive CD4+ T cells sorted from blood. The subset was: CD45RA+ positively selected. The sequence derives from a man aged 18 to 30 in good health.

The chain's CDR3 is CASSGTGSVNQPQHF. CDR3 in DNA: TGTGCCAGCTCGGGGACAGGAAGTGTCAATCAGCCCCAGCATTTT. The chain joins TRBV18 to TRBJ1-5; TRBD1 agrees at 8 bases. Germline values: CDR1 KGHSH, CDR2 LQKENI. This CDR3 spans 15 amino acids. V shed 6 bases, J shed 3 bases, and the junction held 7 bases outside the gene matches.